In its sample, the clone carrying this T cell receptor (beta chain) was seen many times. The time point is: persistent/refractory GD, antithyroid drugs over 5 years with positive TRAb. There was RNA extracted from PBMCs, and the TCR library was made from it. The data were obtained in a study of regulatory T cells in long-lasting Graves disease. V lost 2 bases, J lost 4 bases, and 11 bases lay in between. The CDR3 consists of 14 residues. Germline V lookup: CDR1 MNHEY, CDR2 SMNVEV (reference sequence). Combining iRepertoire HTBI primers with Arm-PCR of CDR3 regions, the authors built TCR beta libraries. In TCRdb, the multiplex PCR reads were re-called with MiXCR into one record per CDR3 protein. The sample includes hundreds of thousands of distinct CDR3 sequences, 20% to 25% of them seen just once.

Sequences were derived from peripheral blood mononuclear cells (PBMCs), sampled when the disease was refractory, from a patient treated with antithyroid drugs. This clonotype originated in a female donor with Graves disease. This sequence joins TRBV27 and TRBJ1-1, with D perhaps matching TRBD1 (5 bases). CDR3 bases: TGTGCCAGCAGTTTACAGGGCTGGGGCACTGAAGCTTTCTTT. It yields the protein CASSLQGWGTEAFF.